The 26 T cell receptor beta chains below were found in one sample sequenced in a study of blood T cell repertoires in COVID-19. The repertoire was sequenced with immunoSEQ multiplex PCR; TCRdb's copy has only in-frame clones and lacks some. Of 650,000 to 800,000 clones listed, 70% to 90% are singletons. Sequencing input: peripheral blood. These receptors all stem from a young woman with acute or convalescent COVID-19.

The V and J genes are TRBV9 and TRBJ2-7, with 7 bases that match TRBD1. The CDR3 runs to 13 residues. CDR1 and CDR2 (germline): SGDLS, YYNGEE. V was pared by 4 bases and J by 6 bases, with 7 bases of the junction left unmatched. The DNA of the CDR3 is TGTGCCAGCAGCTCTGACAGGGTGCCCGAGCAGTACTTC. As protein: CASSSDRVPEQYF.

The gene calls are TRBV19 and TRBJ1-1; TRBD1 agrees at 8 bases. This CDR3 has 15 amino acids. Trimming cost V 6 bases and J 4 bases; bases outside gene matches: 10. CDR1 and CDR2 (germline): LNHDA, SQIVND (reference sequence). The CDR3 DNA is TGTGCCAGTAGGATGGATACAGGGGGTGGCACTGAAGCTTTCTTT. This codes for CASRMDTGGGTEAFF.

With regard to this clone: Other DNA sequences from this sample encode an identical CDR3 as well. The V call is TRBV5-4, the J call TRBJ1-2; 7 nucleotides agree with TRBD1. Germline CDR1 is SGHNT and CDR2 is YYREEE (reference sequence). The CDR3 runs 14 residues. V was pared by 2 bases and J by 4 bases, with 5 bases of the junction left unmatched. The CDR3 loop reads CASSLDRVSYGYTF. The CDR3 DNA follows: TGTGCCAGCAGCTTAGACAGGGTCTCCTATGGCTACACCTTC.

Points on this clone: The junction does not match germline at one end; this may be a read error. V usage is TRBV10-3 and J usage is TRBJ1-2, with a possible D match to TRBD1 (6 bases). The CDR3 consists of 14 residues. Germline V gene sequence: CDR1 ENHRY, CDR2 SYGVKD. CDR3 sequence: CAITETGLGYGYTF. DNA of the CDR3: TGTGCCATCACTGAGACAGGTTTGGGCTATGGCTACACCTTC.

The V gene is TRBV4-1, the J gene TRBJ2-2; D is perhaps TRBD2 (7 bases). Germline CDR1 reads MGHRA; CDR2 reads YSYEKL. Deletions cut 4 bases from V and 5 bases from J, with 26 bases between. The CDR3 totals 19 residues. The CDR3 nucleotides are TGCGCCAGCAGCCCCGGACCCGAGGCCGGGGGGCAGGGTACCGGGGAGCTGTTTTTT. The encoded protein is CASSPGPEAGGQGTGELFF.

The V call is TRBV11-2, the J call TRBJ1-4, with D perhaps TRBD1 (5 bases). The CDR3 extends over 15 amino acids. V dropped 5 bases and J dropped 7 bases, with 17 bases sitting between them. Looked up from germline, CDR1 is SGHAT and CDR2 is FQNNGV. DNA of the CDR3: TGTGCCAGCAGCCCCAGGGCAGGTATGGGTGAAAAACTGTTTTTT. Protein product: CASSPRAGMGEKLFF.

The chain employs TRBV30 and TRBJ1-1; D uncertain. The CDR3 runs 12 residues. V lost 1 base and J 7 bases, leaving 10 bases between the germline ends. CDR1 is GTSNPN, CDR2 SVGIG, per germline (reference sequence). CDR3 sequence (DNA): TGTGCCTGGAGTGGGGCCCTCAATGAAGCTTTCTTT. Amino acid sequence: CAWSGALNEAFF.

V is TRBV12-5 and J is TRBJ2-2; D remains unclear. Germline V gene lookup returns CDR1 LGHNT and CDR2 FRNRAP. V lost 1 base to trimming and J lost 5 bases, with 11 bases between them. This CDR3 comprises 15 residues. CDR3 in amino acids: CASGLERGGTGELFF. The CDR3 DNA follows: TGTGCTAGTGGTTTGGAAAGAGGTGGGACCGGGGAGCTGTTTTTT.

The rearrangement links TRBV3-1 (or the pseudogene TRBV3-2) to TRBJ2-5; TRBD2 aligns across 8 bases. J was trimmed by 7 bases and V by 0 bases; bases with no gene match: 10. This CDR3 is built from 16 residues. Looked up from germline, CDR1 is LGHDT and CDR2 is YNNKEL (reference sequence). The CDR3 reads CASSQEGGGRLGTQYF. The CDR3 DNA reads TGTGCCAGCAGCCAAGAAGGCGGGGGGAGGTTGGGGACCCAGTACTTC.

The gene calls are TRBV11-2 and TRBJ2-1; unclear D gene. The CDR3 is 11 amino acids. Trimming took 2 bases from V and 7 from J, leaving 3 bases between them. Germline CDR1 reads SGHAT; CDR2 reads FQNNGV. The DNA for the CDR3 is TGTGCCAGCAGCTTATCTAATGAGCAGTTCTTC. This gives the protein CASSLSNEQFF.

The chain couples TRBV9 to TRBJ1-1, with TRBD1 matching over 10 bases. This CDR3 has 16 residues. Trimming at V came to 0 bases and at J to 3 bases, leaving 5 bases not matched to a gene. CDR1 SGDLS and CDR2 YYNGEE come from the germline V gene. The CDR3 DNA sequence: TGTGCCAGCAGCGTAGGGGACAGGGGTGGGGACACTGAAGCTTTCTTT. This gives the protein CASSVGDRGGDTEAFF.

This rearrangement joins TRBV21-1 to TRBJ1-5. TRBV21-1 is classified as a pseudogene. The CDR3 runs 17 residues. Written as DNA, the CDR3 is TGTGCCAGCAGCAAAGTCCGGACTCATTATAGCAATCAGCCCCAGCATTTT. Translating gives CASSKVRTHYSNQPQHF.

The chain joins TRBV2 to TRBJ1-1, with 8 bases that match TRBD1. Trimming took 4 bases from V and 1 from J; bases not matched to a gene: 5. Germline lookup yields CDR1 SNHLY and CDR2 FYNNEI. The CDR3 covers 15 residues. The CDR3 DNA sequence: TGTGCCAGCAGTGTAGCAGGGGGCTGGAACACTGAAGCTTTCTTT. Its translation: CASSVAGGWNTEAFF. The full variable domain, with the rest looked up from reference TRBV2 and TRBJ1-1, is EPEVTQTPSHQVTQMGQEVILRCVPISNHLYFYWYRQILGQKVEFLVSFYNNEISEKSEIFDDQFSVERPDGSNFTLKIRSTKLEDSAMYFCASSVAGGWNTEAFFGQGTRLTVV.

J is TRBJ1-2 and V is TRBV7-9, with D uncertain. This CDR3 has 10 amino acids. In germline, CDR1 is SEHNR, CDR2 FQNEAQ (reference sequence). Trimming stripped 8 bases from V and 3 bases from J, with 4 bases between. This chain's CDR3 is CASSDYGYTF. CDR3 DNA sequence: TGTGCCAGCTCCGACTATGGCTACACCTTC. The full variable domain, with the rest looked up from reference TRBV7-9 and TRBJ1-2, is DTGVSQNPRHKITKRGQNVTFRCDPISEHNRLYWYRQTLGQGPEFLTYFQNEAQLEKSRLLSDRFSAERPKGSFSTLEIQRTEQGDSAMYLCASSDYGYTFGSGTRLTVV.

The rearrangement uses TRBV5-5 and TRBJ1-3, with TRBD1 identical over 8 bases. This CDR3 spans 15 amino acids. Germline lookup yields CDR1 SGHKS and CDR2 YYEKEE (reference sequence). V shed 0 bases and J 4 bases; nucleotides not matched to a gene: 3. This CDR3 reads CASSLGTGIGNTIYF. As DNA, the CDR3 is TGTGCCAGCAGCTTGGGGACAGGGATCGGAAACACCATATATTTT.

V usage is TRBV4-1 and J usage is TRBJ2-7, with 11 positions matching TRBD1. CDR3 length equals 17 residues. Per the germline V gene, CDR1 is MGHRA and CDR2 is YSYEKL. The ends lost 4 bases at V and 2 bases at J; junction bases unmatched: 10. The CDR3 nucleotides are TGCGCCAGCAGCCTCATAACCCCGGGACAGGGGGCCTACGAGCAGTACTTC. It codes for CASSLITPGQGAYEQYF.

This clone is a singleton in its sample. This chain links TRBV12-5 with TRBJ1-1; a weak D match, TRBD1 (5 bases). V lost 3 bases and J lost 6, with 5 bases in between. CDR1 and CDR2 from the germline V gene are LGHNT and FRNRAP. This CDR3 has 11 residues. The CDR3 loop reads CASGFRAEAFF. The CDR3 DNA is TGTGCTAGTGGTTTCAGGGCTGAAGCTTTCTTT.

The chain recombines TRBV6-2 or TRBV6-3 with TRBJ2-7; D unresolved. V gave up 4 bases and J gave up 6 bases, with 4 bases separating them. The germline gives CDR1 MNHEY, CDR2 SVGEGT. This CDR3 has 10 residues. The CDR3 protein is CASSSGEQYF. Written as DNA, the CDR3 is TGTGCCAGCAGTTCCGGCGAGCAGTACTTC.

The chain recombines TRBV18 with TRBJ1-3; TRBD1 is a possible D gene (5 bases). The CDR3 is 20 residues long. V was cut by 0 bases and J by 0 bases, with 21 bases left in between. CDR1 is KGHSH and CDR2 is LQKENI in the germline V gene. The CDR3 region is CASSPPNMVGLGASGNTIYF. CDR3 DNA: TGTGCCAGCTCACCACCGAATATGGTGGGACTGGGAGCCTCTGGAAACACCATATATTTT. Supplemented by reference TRBV18 and TRBJ1-3, the full variable domain reads NAGVMQNPRHLVRRRGQEARLRCSPMKGHSHVYWYRQLPEEGLKFMVYLQKENIIDESGMPKERFSAEFPKEGPSILRIQQVVRGDSAAYFCASSPPNMVGLGASGNTIYFGEGSWLTVV.

V gene TRBV19 combines with J gene TRBJ2-1, with TRBD2 matching 8 bases. Germline CDR1 is LNHDA and CDR2 is SQIVND (reference sequence). The CDR3 runs to 15 residues. V gave up 5 bases and J gave up 14 bases; unmatched junction bases: 17. The CDR3 loop reads CASSSASAGGSWEFF. The CDR3 DNA is TGTGCCAGTAGTTCTGCTAGCGCGGGGGGATCATGGGAGTTCTTC.

The CDR3 sequence: CASSFAGGAGEQYF. The CDR3 DNA reads as TGTGCCAGCAGTTTTGCAGGAGGGGCTGGCGAGCAGTACTTC. The chain employs TRBV6-2 or TRBV6-3 and TRBJ2-7; possible D gene TRBD2, 6 bases. Germline CDR1 is MNHEY and CDR2 is SVGEGT. The V gene lost 4 bases and the J gene lost 6 bases, with 16 bases spanning the gap. The CDR3 is 14 amino acids.

For this clone: Mismatch with germline at one junction end may stem from a read error. The rearrangement joins TRBV27 to TRBJ1-2; maybe TRBD1 (5 bases). Germline CDR1 MNHEY, CDR2 SMNVEV (reference sequence). The CDR3 covers 12 residues. CDR3 in amino acids: CASSQGNYGYTF. Here the CDR3 DNA reads TGTGCCAGCAGTCAGGGTAACTACGGCTACACCTTC.

This chain links TRBV4-1 with TRBJ1-1; maybe TRBD1 (6 bases). Trimming took 3 bases from V and 4 from J, leaving 15 bases between them. The germline V gene encodes CDR1 MGHRA and CDR2 YSYEKL. This CDR3 has 15 residues. The chain's CDR3 is CASSHYTGWGTEAFF. As DNA, the CDR3 is TGCGCCAGCAGCCATTATACAGGGTGGGGCACTGAAGCTTTCTTT.

The V gene is TRBV9, the J gene TRBJ1-2; 7 nucleotides match TRBD1. With 4 bases clipped from V and 9 bases from J, the junction kept 18 bases outside the gene matches. The CDR3 loop spans 16 amino acids. Germline loops: CDR1 SGDLS, CDR2 YYNGEE. CDR3 nucleotide sequence: TGTGCCAGCAGCATCGGGACAGAGTTACTTTCTATGCGCTACACCTTC. Its protein is CASSIGTELLSMRYTF. The variable domain in full, with the rest retrieved from reference TRBV9 and TRBJ1-2, is DSGVTQTPKHLITATGQRVTLRCSPRSGDLSVYWYQQSLDQGLQFLIQYYNGEERAKGNILERFSAQQFPDLHSELNLSSLELGDSALYFCASSIGTELLSMRYTFGSGTRLTVV.

The CDR3 DNA reads as TGTGCCATCAGTGAGTCGGGGGCGGGGGCAGGGGATCTAGGGTCTAACTATGGCTACACCTTC. Amino acids: CAISESGAGAGDLGSNYGYTF. The rearrangement links TRBV10-3 to TRBJ1-2, with a tentative D call TRBD1 (6 bases). Germline V gives CDR1 ENHRY, CDR2 SYGVKD. This CDR3 is built from 21 residues. Trimming took 0 bases from V and 0 from J, leaving 26 bases between them.

A few counts support this clone. The J gene is TRBJ2-7, the V gene TRBV4-2; TRBD2 aligns across 8 bases. V dropped 0 bases and J dropped 7; count of bases not matched to a gene: 8. This CDR3 region has 15 residues. CDR1 LGHNA and CDR2 YNFKEQ come from the germline V gene. The CDR3 loop reads CASSQDHGGAGEQYF. CDR3 bases: TGTGCCAGCAGCCAAGACCACGGGGGGGCCGGGGAGCAGTACTTC.